These T cell receptor beta chains were read from a single sample in a study of T cell responses to AZD1222 COVID-19 vaccine. Generated by immunoSEQ multiplex PCR, the TCRdb table keeps only in-frame clones and is missing some. The sample yields roughly 86,000 clones, 85% to 90% seen once. The sequencing used peripheral blood, collected on day 0 of AZD1222 vaccination. The receptors derive from an adult in good health. Both conserved end residues are part of each CDR3. The order of the fields is clone size, D gene, J gene, V gene, CDR3 protein, CDR3 DNA. D genes are given only for firm matches. Rows give clone size only sometimes, using once, few, many, or a class for an expanded clone.

. | . | TRBJ1-2 | TRBV19 | CASSAQLSGYTF | TGTGCCAGTAGTGCACAGTTGAGTGGCTACACCTTC
. | . | TRBJ1-4 | TRBV28 | CATHQGLTNEKLFF | TGTGCCACCCACCAGGGGTTGACTAATGAAAAACTGTTTTTT
few | TRBD2 | TRBJ2-2 | TRBV19 | CASSIFGGREAGELFF | TGTGCCAGTAGTATCTTCGGCGGGAGGGAGGCCGGGGAGCTGTTTTTT
. | TRBD1 | TRBJ2-7 | TRBV4-1 | CASSQEGDRGHEQYF | TGCGCCAGCAGCCAAGAGGGGGACAGGGGCCACGAGCAGTACTTC
. | TRBD1 | TRBJ2-1 | TRBV6-5 | CASGQGYNEQFF | TGTGCCAGCGGACAGGGGTACAATGAGCAGTTCTTC
. | . | TRBJ1-5 | TRBV9 | CASSEDGVNQPQHF | TGTGCCAGCAGCGAGGACGGGGTCAATCAGCCCCAGCATTTT
. | TRBD1 | TRBJ1-1 | TRBV11-3 | CASSLAPGQDLGEAFF | TGTGCCAGCAGCTTGGCACCGGGACAGGATTTAGGTGAAGCTTTCTTT
. | . | TRBJ1-1 | TRBV9 | CASSSGRGVTEAFF | TGTGCCAGCAGCTCGGGGCGGGGGGTCACTGAAGCTTTCTTT
. | TRBD1 | TRBJ2-7 | TRBV7-3 | CASSLSRQGSSYEQYF | TGTGCCAGCAGCTTAAGCCGACAGGGGAGCTCCTACGAGCAGTACTTC
. | TRBD1 | TRBJ2-7 | TRBV7-9 | CASSQTGMPSSYEQYF | TGTGCCAGCAGCCAGACAGGGATGCCTTCCTCCTACGAGCAGTACTTC
. | . | TRBJ2-2 | TRBV7-2 | CASSSRALDVAGELFF | TGTGCCAGCAGCTCACGGGCCCTGGATGTCGCCGGGGAGCTGTTTTTT
once | TRBD2 | TRBJ2-6 | TRBV7-2 | CASSLSAGAGANVLTF | TGTGCCAGCAGCCTATCGGCGGGGGCTGGGGCCAACGTCCTGACTTTC
. | . | TRBJ1-1 | TRBV19 | CASSPRGSGNTEAFF | TGTGCCAGTAGCCCAAGGGGGTCCGGGAACACTGAAGCTTTCTTT
. | . | TRBJ1-6 | TRBV18 | CASSPRQTSNNSPLHF | TGTGCCAGCTCACCGAGACAGACCTCAAATAATTCACCCCTCCACTTT
. | . | TRBJ2-2 | TRBV19 | CASSIGGRYTGELFF | TGTGCCAGTAGTATTGGAGGGAGATACACCGGGGAGCTGTTTTTT
. | TRBD1 | TRBJ1-6 | TRBV9 | CASSAGMGQGGSPLHF | TGTGCCAGCAGCGCTGGGATGGGACAGGGGGGTTCACCCCTCCACTTT
. | TRBD1 | TRBJ2-7 | TRBV7-9 | CASSDPIKSGTGGSYEQYF | TGTGCCAGCAGCGATCCCATAAAATCAGGGACAGGGGGATCCTACGAGCAGTACTTC
. | . | TRBJ1-5 | TRBV23-1 | CALARDGRNQPQHF | TGCGCCCTGGCACGAGACGGCCGCAATCAGCCCCAGCATTTT
. | . | TRBJ2-5 | TRBV6-5 | CASMPAQETQYF | TGTGCCAGTATGCCAGCCCAAGAGACCCAGTACTTC
once | TRBD1 | TRBJ2-2 | TRBV9 | CASGTGMNTGELFF | TGTGCCAGTGGGACAGGGATGAACACCGGGGAGCTGTTTTTT
once | . | TRBJ1-2 | TRBV10-3 | CAISEGGRGGYGYTF | TGTGCCATCAGTGAGGGGGGCAGGGGAGGATATGGCTACACCTTC
. | . | TRBJ1-5 | TRBV7-2 | CASSLRDTLASNQPQHF | TGTGCCAGCAGCTTGCGGGACACGCTTGCTAGCAATCAGCCCCAGCATTTT
. | . | TRBJ2-1 | TRBV27 | CASSSLPGLRTHNEQFF | TGTGCCAGCAGTTCTCTACCCGGCCTCCGGACCCACAATGAGCAGTTCTTC
. | TRBD1 | TRBJ2-7 | TRBV7-7 | CASSSRTGEGVHYEQYF | TGTGCCAGCAGCTCGCGGACAGGGGAGGGGGTTCACTACGAGCAGTACTTC
. | . | TRBJ2-5 | TRBV5-1 | CASSGLGETQYF | TGCGCCAGCAGCGGCTTAGGAGAGACCCAGTACTTC
. | TRBD1 | TRBJ1-2 | TRBV6-5 | CASSPRDRIYGYTF | TGTGCCAGCAGTCCCCGGGACAGGATCTATGGCTACACCTTC
. | TRBD1 | TRBJ2-7 | TRBV18 | CASSPRTGIYEQYF | TGTGCCAGCTCACCTAGGACAGGCATCTACGAGCAGTACTTC
once | . | TRBJ2-5 | TRBV19 | CASSKTPSRLGEETQYF | TGTGCCAGTAGTAAGACTCCCTCGAGGCTGGGAGAAGAGACCCAGTACTTC
. | . | TRBJ2-7 | TRBV6-5 | CASRASWGEYF | TGTGCCAGCAGAGCCTCTTGGGGGGAGTACTTC
. | . | TRBJ2-1 | TRBV28 | CASRGGTINNEQFF | TGTGCCAGCAGAGGGGGTACAATTAACAATGAGCAGTTCTTC
. | . | TRBJ2-1 | TRBV4-2 | CASSQGEGNNEQFF | TGTGCCAGCAGCCAGGGTGAGGGGAACAATGAGCAGTTCTTC
few | . | TRBJ2-1 | TRBV6-2/TRBV6-3 | CASSYPGGEQFF | TGTGCCAGCAGTTACCCGGGGGGCGAGCAGTTCTTC
. | . | TRBJ1-1 | TRBV10-1 | CASSDGGTEAFF | TGCGCCAGCAGTGATGGTGGAACTGAAGCTTTCTTT
. | . | TRBJ2-7 | TRBV11-3 | CASSPSRDGTYEQYF | TGTGCCAGCAGCCCCTCCAGGGACGGCACCTACGAGCAGTACTTC
. | TRBD2 | TRBJ2-1 | TRBV13 | CASSPRLAGGREQFF | TGTGCCAGCAGCCCTAGACTAGCGGGAGGACGTGAGCAGTTCTTC
. | . | TRBJ2-3 | TRBV11-2 | CASSLVLDRSTDTQYF | TGTGCCAGCAGCTTAGTCCTGGACAGAAGCACAGATACGCAGTATTTT
. | TRBD1 | TRBJ2-5 | TRBV7-3 | CASSTGTGVKTQYF | TGTGCCAGCAGCACCGGGACAGGGGTGAAGACCCAGTACTTC
. | . | TRBJ2-3 | TRBV18 | CASSLSEDTQYF | TGTGCCAGCTCCCTTTCGGAAGATACGCAGTATTTT
. | . | TRBJ2-5 | TRBV5-4 | CASSWRLGRSQYF | TGTGCCAGCAGCTGGAGACTAGGTCGGTCCCAGTACTTC
. | . | TRBJ2-4 | TRBV21-1 | CASSKGQGAAKNIQYF | TGTGCCAGCAGCAAGGGGCAGGGGGCTGCCAAAAACATTCAGTACTTC
. | . | TRBJ2-2 | TRBV4-2 | CASSQDSSGPTTGELFF | TGTGCCAGCAGCCAAGATTCCAGCGGGCCTACCACCGGGGAGCTGTTTTTT
. | . | TRBJ2-7 | TRBV18 | CANLVPSYEQYF | TGTGCCAACCTAGTGCCCTCCTACGAGCAGTACTTC
. | . | TRBJ1-2 | TRBV10-3 | CAIRPGRASNYGYTF | TGTGCCATCAGACCGGGACGGGCCTCAAACTATGGCTACACCTTC
. | TRBD2 | TRBJ2-7 | TRBV9 | CASSLTSGRMGEQYF | TGTGCCAGCAGCCTTACTAGCGGCAGGATGGGCGAGCAGTACTTC
. | . | TRBJ1-6 | TRBV2 | CASSEFGLTNSPLHF | TGTGCCAGCAGTGAATTCGGCCTTACAAATTCACCCCTCCACTTT
once | TRBD1 | TRBJ1-3 | TRBV29-1 | CSVGTGTGNTIYF | TGCAGCGTCGGGACAGGGACGGGAAACACCATATATTTT
. | . | TRBJ2-3 | TRBV29-1 | CSVEPQISTDTQYF | TGCAGCGTTGAACCACAGATTAGCACAGATACGCAGTATTTT
few | TRBD2 | TRBJ2-1 | TRBV5-6 | CASSLVGGRASYNEQFF | TGTGCCAGCAGCTTGGTCGGCGGGAGGGCCTCCTACAATGAGCAGTTCTTC
many | . | TRBJ2-2 | TRBV3-1/TRBV3-2 | CASSQERDTGELFF | TGTGCCAGCAGCCAAGAGAGGGACACCGGGGAGCTGTTTTTT
once | . | TRBJ1-5 | TRBV12-2 | CASRPREPQHF | TGTGCAAGTCGCCCCCGCGAGCCCCAGCATTTT
. | TRBD1 | TRBJ1-1 | TRBV28 | CASRIRKDRVRGSTEAFF | TGTGCCAGCAGAATAAGAAAGGACAGGGTAAGGGGGAGCACTGAAGCTTTCTTT
. | . | TRBJ1-4 | TRBV13 | CASSSNRVNANEKLFF | TGTGCCAGCAGCTCGAACAGGGTCAACGCTAATGAAAAACTGTTTTTT
. | . | TRBJ1-2 | TRBV9 | CASSVGVSNYTF | TGTGCCAGCAGCGTAGGGGTCTCTAACTACACCTTC
. | . | TRBJ1-6 | TRBV6-1 | CASSDPPPVGHF | TGTGCCAGCAGTGACCCGCCCCCAGTAGGACACTTT
. | . | TRBJ1-5 | TRBV27 | CASSLGGRPNQPQHF | TGTGCCAGCAGTTTAGGGGGGCGCCCCAATCAGCCCCAGCATTTT
. | . | TRBJ1-5 | TRBV6-2/TRBV6-3 | CASSYSMVQPQHF | TGTGCCAGCAGTTACTCGATGGTTCAGCCCCAGCATTTT
. | TRBD1 | TRBJ1-4 | TRBV7-9 | CASSLGGGGEKLFF | TGTGCCAGCAGCTTAGGAGGGGGCGGTGAAAAACTGTTTTTT